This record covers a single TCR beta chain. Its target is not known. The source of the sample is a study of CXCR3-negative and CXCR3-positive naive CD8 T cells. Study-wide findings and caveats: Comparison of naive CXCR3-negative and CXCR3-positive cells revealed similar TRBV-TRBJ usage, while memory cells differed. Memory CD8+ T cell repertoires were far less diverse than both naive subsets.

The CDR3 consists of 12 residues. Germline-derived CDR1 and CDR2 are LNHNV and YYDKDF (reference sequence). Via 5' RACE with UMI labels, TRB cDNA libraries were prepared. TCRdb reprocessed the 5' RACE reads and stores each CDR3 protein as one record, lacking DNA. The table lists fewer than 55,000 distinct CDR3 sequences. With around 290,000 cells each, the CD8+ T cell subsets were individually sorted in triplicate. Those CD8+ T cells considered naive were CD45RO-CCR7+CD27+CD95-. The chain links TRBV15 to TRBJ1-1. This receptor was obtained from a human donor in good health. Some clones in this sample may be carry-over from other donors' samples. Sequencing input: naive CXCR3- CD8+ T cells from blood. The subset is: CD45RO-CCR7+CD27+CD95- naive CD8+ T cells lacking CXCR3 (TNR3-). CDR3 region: CATSRPLAEAFF.